A single sample gave rise to the 5 T cell receptor beta chains below, sequenced in a study of blood T cell repertoires in COVID-19 (dated by TCRdb to between 2020 and 2021). Library method: the immunoSEQ multiplex PCR assay. TCRdb stores this immuneACCESS table with in-frame sequences only. Part of the clones is absent; in the studies checked, under half of the shortfall reflects unresolved V genes, and no reason is known for the rest. The sample table records 300,000 to 350,000 clones; about 86% of these occur just once. The ten largest account for 4% to 5% of the sample. The specimen sequenced was PBMCs or T cells enriched from blood (not recorded which). These receptors were collected from a woman aged 40 to 49 with acute COVID-19.

The chain couples TRBV5-1 to TRBJ2-7; TRBD2 matches 11 bases. The germline CDR1 and CDR2 sequences are SGHRS and YFSETQ. The CDR3 length is 17 residues. Trimming removed 0 bases from V and 4 bases from J; junction bases left unmatched: 9. The CDR3 DNA follows: TGCGCCAGCAGCTTGGGACTAGCGGGATCTTCTCGGTACGAGCAGTACTTC. Translating it yields CASSLGLAGSSRYEQYF. Combining the CDR3 with reference TRBV5-1 and TRBJ2-7 gives the whole variable domain KAGVTQTPRYLIKTRGQQVTLSCSPISGHRSVSWYQQTPGQGLQFLFEYFSETQRNKGNFPGRFSGRQFSNSRSEMNVSTLELGDSALYLCASSLGLAGSSRYEQYFGPGTRLTVT.

The chain joins TRBV18 to TRBJ1-5; possibly TRBD1 for D (6 bases). This CDR3 is 15 amino acids long. V gave up 1 base and J gave up 0 bases, with 7 bases separating them. Germline V gene sequence: CDR1 KGHSH, CDR2 LQKENI. The CDR3 bases are TGTGCCAGCTCACCACGACAGGTTAGCAATCAGCCCCAGCATTTT. Its translation is CASSPRQVSNQPQHF.

This clone appeared a single time. V gene TRBV28 combines with J gene TRBJ2-3; 9 bases agree with TRBD2. Unmatched junction bases numbered 8, after V lost 5 bases and J lost 2 bases. Germline V gives CDR1 MDHEN, CDR2 SYDVKM. The CDR3 runs to 16 residues. CDR3: CASSLFLAGNTDTQYF. CDR3 sequence (DNA): TGTGCCAGCAGTCTCTTTCTAGCGGGGAACACAGATACGCAGTATTTT.

The chain uses TRBV19 and TRBJ1-3; 8 bases fit TRBD1. CDR1 is LNHDA, CDR2 SQIVND, per germline (reference sequence). CDR3 length equals 17 residues. Trimming removed 6 bases from V and 4 bases from J; junction bases left unmatched: 14. CDR3 amino acids: CASREREQGGKGNTIYF. CDR3 in DNA: TGTGCCAGTAGGGAACGGGAACAGGGGGGTAAAGGAAACACCATATATTTT. The full variable domain, completed using reference TRBV19 and TRBJ1-3, is DGGITQSPKYLFRKEGQNVTLSCEQNLNHDAMYWYRQDPGQGLRLIYYSQIVNDFQKGDIAEGYSVSREKKESFPLTVTSAQKNPTAFYLCASREREQGGKGNTIYFGEGSWLTVV.

The chain is built from TRBV9 and TRBJ2-5; no clear D gene. The CDR3 spans 13 residues. In germline, CDR1 is SGDLS, CDR2 YYNGEE. Trimming left V 0 bases short and J 5 bases short, with 8 bases between. CDR3 protein: CASSVAGAETQYF. The CDR3 DNA reads as TGTGCCAGCAGCGTAGCGGGTGCTGAGACCCAGTACTTC.